These 26 T cell receptor beta chains were all obtained from the same sample, sequenced in a study of a mutant IDH1 vaccine in newly diagnosed glioma. Their target antigens are unknown. The time point here: week 11, during vaccination. The study gave 300 ug of mutant IDH1 20-mer peptide per vaccine dose, with topical imiquimod. Measured with immunoSEQ multiplex PCR; TCRdb has only the in-frame clones, and not every one. This sample has around 41,000 clones, with 84% found just once. Sequences were derived from PBMCs, sampled from a glioma patient whose treatment included an IDH1 peptide vaccine. These receptors originate from a man between 35 and 55 years old with glioma.

The J gene is TRBJ2-3, the V gene TRBV18, with D uncertain. With 5 bases removed from V and 5 bases from J, the gap between germline ends came to 11 bases. CDR1 and CDR2 (germline): KGHSH, LQKENI. The CDR3 is made up of 13 amino acids. The CDR3 DNA reads as TGTGCCAGCTCAACCTGGGCTGAAGATACGCAGTATTTT. This sequence encodes CASSTWAEDTQYF.

V is TRBV5-3 and J is TRBJ2-7; 7 bases align to TRBD2. TRBV5-3 is an ORF for which the function is uncertain. The CDR3 runs 17 residues. V lost 9 bases and J lost 2; bases outside the gene matches: 20. For the CDR3, the DNA is TGTGCCACCCCCTTGCGTCGAGTAGCGGGCGACCCCTACGAGCAGTACTTC. It translates to CATPLRRVAGDPYEQYF.

The chain carries TRBV6-1 and TRBJ2-1; D remains ambiguous. V gave up 6 bases and J gave up 9 bases, with 18 bases separating them. This CDR3 is 14 amino acids long. Germline CDR1 and CDR2: MNHNS and SASEGT. The CDR3 is CASREKQWYLEQFF. CDR3 DNA sequence: TGTGCCAGCAGAGAGAAACAATGGTATCTTGAGCAGTTCTTC.

This clone was seen just once. The chain employs TRBV9 and TRBJ2-1; D not certain. The CDR3 consists of 15 residues. The germline gives CDR1 SGDLS, CDR2 YYNGEE. Trimming shortened V by 4 bases and J by 0 bases, and 11 bases separated the two germline ends. This chain's CDR3 is CASSPYRTSYNEQFF. In DNA form, the CDR3 reads TGTGCCAGCAGCCCCTACCGCACCTCCTACAATGAGCAGTTCTTC.

This clone was recorded a few times. Germline and junction disagree at one end, which may indicate a read error. The rearrangement links TRBV7-7 to TRBJ2-5, with 7 nucleotides matching TRBD1. The CDR3 is 14 residues long. Germline values: CDR1 SSHAT, CDR2 FNYEAQ (reference sequence). CDR3 coding DNA: TGTGCTAGCAGCCCGACAGGGATAGGGGAGACCCAGTACTTC. Amino acids: CASSPTGIGETQYF.

The J gene is TRBJ1-2, the V gene TRBV6-6; no reliable D call. Deletions cut 6 bases from V and 0 bases from J, with 14 bases between. Germline CDR1 and CDR2: MNHNY and SVGAGI (reference sequence). The CDR3 is made up of 15 amino acids. As DNA, the CDR3 is TGTGCCAGCAGAGACTGGGAAATCCCTAACTATGGCTACACCTTC. Amino acids: CASRDWEIPNYGYTF.

The chain couples TRBV15 to TRBJ2-1; TRBD1 matches 7 bases. CDR1 is LNHNV and CDR2 is YYDKDF in the germline V gene (reference sequence). With 0 bases clipped from V and 6 bases from J, the junction kept 5 bases outside the gene matches. This CDR3 has 15 residues. The CDR3 DNA sequence: TGTGCCACCAGCAGAGATGAGACAGGGAGCAATGAGCAGTTCTTC. Amino acid sequence: CATSRDETGSNEQFF.

This chain links TRBV4-3 with TRBJ2-7; perhaps TRBD1 as D (6 bases). Germline CDR1 reads LGHNA; CDR2 reads YSLEER. The germline V and J ends were trimmed by 0 bases and 4 bases, with 13 bases remaining between them. The CDR3 has 15 residues. The CDR3 protein is CASSQESDRLYEQYF. The CDR3 DNA reads as TGCGCCAGCAGCCAAGAGAGTGACAGGCTGTACGAGCAGTACTTC.

V usage is TRBV18 and J usage is TRBJ2-7; D is perhaps TRBD1 (6 bases). Trimming stripped 3 bases from V and 2 bases from J, with 17 bases between. The V gene's germline CDR1 is KGHSH and CDR2 LQKENI. The CDR3 length is 16 residues. CDR3 in amino acids: CASSPPGQGKAYEQYF. CDR3 nucleotides: TGTGCCAGCTCACCCCCTGGGCAGGGGAAGGCCTACGAGCAGTACTTC.

The rearrangement uses TRBV4-3 and TRBJ2-2, with 13 bases identical to TRBD2. Germline loops: CDR1 LGHNA, CDR2 YSLEER. The CDR3 contains 15 residues. Trimming at V came to 4 bases and at J to 4 bases, leaving 0 bases not matched to a gene. The CDR3 reads CASSRLAGGTGELFF. In DNA form, the CDR3 reads TGCGCCAGCAGCCGACTAGCGGGAGGCACCGGGGAGCTGTTTTTT.

This rearrangement joins TRBV5-4 to TRBJ2-7; D is ambiguous. CDR3 length: 9 residues. V shed 4 bases and J shed 13 bases, with 9 bases lying between them. The V gene's germline CDR1 is SGHNT and CDR2 YYREEE (reference sequence). In nucleotides, the CDR3 is TGTGCCAGCAGCCTGGGATGCTACTTC. It encodes CASSLGCYF. Together with reference TRBV5-4 and TRBJ2-7, the CDR3 gives the full variable domain: ETGVTQSPTHLIKTRGQQVTLRCSSQSGHNTVSWYQQALGQGPQFIFQYYREEENGRGNFPPRFSGLQFPNYSSELNVNALELDDSALYLCASSLGCYFGPGTRLTVT.

The chain carries TRBV20-1 and TRBJ2-7; D not certain. Trimming took off 0 bases at V and 6 bases at J, with 6 bases between the two ends. This CDR3 has 11 residues. Germline lookup yields CDR1 DFQATT and CDR2 SNEGSKA (reference sequence). Here the CDR3 DNA reads TGCAGTGCTAGAGAGGGGTCCGAGCAGTACTTC. Translation gives CSAREGSEQYF.

This chain links TRBV19 with TRBJ1-5; D is perhaps TRBD1 (5 bases). Germline CDR1 LNHDA, CDR2 SQIVND (reference sequence). Trimming removed 2 bases at V and 5 bases at J, with 10 bases between. The CDR3 contains 14 residues. CDR3 protein: CASSIRGMDQPQHF. CDR3 in DNA: TGTGCCAGTAGTATAAGGGGCATGGATCAGCCCCAGCATTTT.

This chain joins TRBV5-8 and TRBJ2-5; D is undetermined. Trimming took off 0 bases at V and 3 bases at J, with 9 bases between the two ends. CDR3 length: 14 amino acids. Germline CDR1 reads SGHTS; CDR2 reads YDEGEE. CDR3 DNA sequence: TGTGCCAGCAGCTTGGGTCCTACGGAAGAGACCCAGTACTTC. Its protein is CASSLGPTEETQYF.

This sequence joins TRBV6-5 and TRBJ2-7; 9 bases agree with TRBD1. Germline CDR1 reads MNHEY; CDR2 reads SVGAGI. The CDR3 loop spans 15 amino acids. V lost 4 bases and J lost 2; bases outside the gene matches: 6. DNA of the CDR3: TGTGCCAGCAGTTTCCCGGGACAGGGACCCTACGAGCAGTACTTC. This sequence encodes CASSFPGQGPYEQYF.

The chain is built from TRBV6-1 and TRBJ2-7; D is perhaps TRBD1 (5 bases). This CDR3 spans 14 amino acids. V was pared by 1 base and J by 4 bases, with 11 bases between. Germline V gene sequence: CDR1 MNHNS, CDR2 SASEGT. CDR3 sequence: CASSEGGRAYEQYF. CDR3 in DNA: TGTGCCAGCAGTGAAGGGGGCCGGGCTTACGAGCAGTACTTC.

This clone occurred a few times. The CDR3 bases are TGTGCCAGCTCACCAGACAGGGGGCATACCCCCTTGAACACTGAAGCTTTCTTT. Protein product: CASSPDRGHTPLNTEAFF. The J gene is TRBJ1-1, the V gene TRBV18, with 10 bases lining up with TRBD1. V lost 2 bases and J lost 0; bases outside the gene matches: 9. CDR3 size: 18 residues. Germline V gene data show CDR1 as KGHSH and CDR2 as LQKENI.

The chain has TRBV7-8 and TRBJ2-3; no firm D call. From germline, CDR1 is SGHVS and CDR2 FQNEAQ. V gave up 1 base and J gave up 5 bases, with 10 bases separating them. The CDR3 sequence is 14 residues long. CDR3 loop: CASSLGPAGDTQYF. The CDR3 nucleotides are TGTGCCAGCAGCTTAGGGCCAGCAGGAGATACGCAGTATTTT.

There are a few counts of this clone. The rearrangement joins TRBV9 to TRBJ1-1; no definite D call. CDR1 is SGDLS and CDR2 is YYNGEE in the germline V gene. Deletions cut 0 bases from V and 0 bases from J, with 6 bases between. The CDR3 covers 14 residues. DNA for the CDR3: TGTGCCAGCAGCGTAGACAGCTTGAACACTGAAGCTTTCTTT. Protein sequence: CASSVDSLNTEAFF.

V is TRBV18 and J is TRBJ2-3; 8 nucleotides agree with TRBD2. V lost 3 bases to trimming and J lost 3 bases; unmatched junction nucleotides: 11. The CDR3 is made up of 17 amino acids. Germline V gene lookup returns CDR1 KGHSH and CDR2 LQKENI. The CDR3 sequence is CASSPRTRVAGTDTQYF. The DNA for the CDR3 is TGTGCCAGCTCACCTAGGACAAGGGTAGCGGGAACAGATACGCAGTATTTT.

The CDR3 sequence is CASSSWEGTEAFF. The CDR3 DNA follows: TGCGCCAGCAGCTCCTGGGAGGGTACTGAAGCTTTCTTT. The chain has TRBV5-1 and TRBJ1-1; D is uncertain. The CDR3 spans 13 residues. Germline assignment: CDR1 SGHRS and CDR2 YFSETQ. V was clipped by 3 bases and J by 5 bases, with 11 bases between them.

This clone appeared a few times. This chain links TRBV4-1 with TRBJ2-5; TRBD2 aligns across 9 bases. Germline values: CDR1 MGHRA, CDR2 YSYEKL. The trim removed 0 bases at V and 1 base at J, leaving 6 bases unmatched. The CDR3 sequence is 17 residues long. This chain's CDR3 is CASSQDSLAGRQETQYF. The CDR3 DNA reads TGCGCCAGCAGCCAAGATAGCCTAGCGGGACGCCAAGAGACCCAGTACTTC.

This clone was counted between two and nine times. The chain has TRBV2 and TRBJ1-5; D perhaps matches TRBD1 (5 bases). Germline V lookup: CDR1 SNHLY, CDR2 FYNNEI. V lost 4 bases and J 3 bases, leaving 10 bases between the germline ends. The CDR3 has 14 residues. The CDR3 spells CASSVTGVNQPQHF. The CDR3 DNA sequence: TGTGCCAGCAGTGTAACGGGGGTCAATCAGCCCCAGCATTTT.

The V call is TRBV10-3, the J call TRBJ1-2, with unresolved D. V was pared by 7 bases and J by 2 bases, with 11 bases between. Germline loops: CDR1 ENHRY, CDR2 SYGVKD. The CDR3 is made up of 13 amino acids. This CDR3 is CAITSGANYGYTF. The DNA for the CDR3 is TGTGCCATCACTTCAGGAGCCAACTATGGCTACACCTTC.

The J gene is TRBJ2-5, the V gene TRBV19; possibly TRBD1 for D (5 bases). The CDR3 sequence is 13 residues long. Trimming removed 5 bases from V and 4 bases from J, with 11 bases in between. CDR1 is LNHDA and CDR2 is SQIVND in the germline V gene (reference sequence). CDR3: CASSQGIRETQYF. Here the CDR3 DNA reads TGTGCCAGTAGTCAGGGCATCCGAGAGACCCAGTACTTC.

V is TRBV19 and J is TRBJ2-7, with 11 bases identical to TRBD1. The germline CDR1 and CDR2 sequences are LNHDA and SQIVND (reference sequence). CDR3 size: 16 residues. The J segment lost 0 bases and the V segment lost 5 bases, leaving 6 bases of the junction unmatched. The CDR3 is CASSFGTGGSSYEQYF. The CDR3 bases are TGTGCCAGTAGTTTCGGGACAGGGGGTAGCTCCTACGAGCAGTACTTC. Together with reference TRBV19 and TRBJ2-7, the CDR3 gives the full variable domain: DGGITQSPKYLFRKEGQNVTLSCEQNLNHDAMYWYRQDPGQGLRLIYYSQIVNDFQKGDIAEGYSVSREKKESFPLTVTSAQKNPTAFYLCASSFGTGGSSYEQYFGPGTRLTVT.